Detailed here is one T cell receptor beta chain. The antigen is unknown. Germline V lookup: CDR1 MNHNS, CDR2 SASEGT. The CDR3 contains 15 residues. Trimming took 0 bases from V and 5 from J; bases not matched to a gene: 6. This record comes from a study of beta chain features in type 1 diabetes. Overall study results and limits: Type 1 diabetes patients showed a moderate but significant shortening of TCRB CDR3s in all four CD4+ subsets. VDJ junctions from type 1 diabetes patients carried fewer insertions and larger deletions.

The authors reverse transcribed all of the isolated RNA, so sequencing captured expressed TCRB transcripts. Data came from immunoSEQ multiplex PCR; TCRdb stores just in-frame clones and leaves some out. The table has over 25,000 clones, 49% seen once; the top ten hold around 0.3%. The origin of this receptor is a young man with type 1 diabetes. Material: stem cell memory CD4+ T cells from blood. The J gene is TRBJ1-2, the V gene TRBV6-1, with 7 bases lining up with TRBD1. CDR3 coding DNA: TGTGCCAGCAGTGAAGCGCTTCCAGGGGGTTATGGCTACACCTTC. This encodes CASSEALPGGYGYTF.